The next 17 T cell receptor beta chains were all read from a single sample in a study of blood T cell repertoires in COVID-19. Here immunoSEQ multiplex PCR was the method, and the copy in TCRdb shows in-frame clones only, minus some. This table has roughly 46,000 clones, about 84% appearing once. The sequenced sample consisted of peripheral blood. The receptors were gathered from a man between 60 and 70 years old with acute or convalescent COVID-19.

The chain carries TRBV6-6 and TRBJ1-2; the D gene is possibly TRBD1 (6 bases). V was shortened by 5 bases and J by 2 bases, with 9 bases between the two germline ends. The CDR3 is 13 amino acids. Germline CDR1 and CDR2: MNHNY and SVGAGI (reference sequence). CDR3 residues: CASSQDSNYGYTF. CDR3 DNA: TGTGCCAGCAGTCAGGACAGCAACTATGGCTACACCTTC.

CDR3 amino acids: CASSLDQQGPYGYTF. The CDR3 nucleotides are TGTGCCAGCAGCTTAGATCAACAGGGGCCCTATGGCTACACCTTC. This sequence joins TRBV11-2 and TRBJ1-2; TRBD1 agrees at 7 bases. In germline, CDR1 is SGHAT, CDR2 FQNNGV. CDR3 length equals 15 residues. The J segment lost 4 bases and the V segment lost 0 bases, leaving 5 bases of the junction unmatched.

The rearrangement joins TRBV10-3 to TRBJ1-1; 7 nucleotides match TRBD1. Looked up from germline, CDR1 is ENHRY and CDR2 is SYGVKD. CDR3 length equals 13 residues. With V trimmed by 11 bases and J by 0 bases, 6 bases remained unmatched. For the CDR3, the DNA is TGTGCCTCCACCAGGGGGGTGAACACTGAAGCTTTCTTT. Protein sequence: CASTRGVNTEAFF.

V is TRBV5-1 and J is TRBJ2-5, with a possible D match to TRBD2 (6 bases). The CDR3 consists of 14 residues. CDR1 and CDR2 (germline): SGHRS, YFSETQ. The V end lost 3 bases, the J end lost 2 bases, and 11 bases lay between the germline ends. DNA of the CDR3: TGCGCCAGCAGCTCCGGGACTTTTCAAGAGACCCAGTACTTC. Translating gives CASSSGTFQETQYF. The full variable domain, completed using reference TRBV5-1 and TRBJ2-5, is KAGVTQTPRYLIKTRGQQVTLSCSPISGHRSVSWYQQTPGQGLQFLFEYFSETQRNKGNFPGRFSGRQFSNSRSEMNVSTLELGDSALYLCASSSGTFQETQYFGPGTRLLVL.

The chain couples TRBV7-6 to TRBJ2-7; the D gene is possibly TRBD1 (6 bases). The V end lost 3 bases, the J end lost 7 bases, and 19 bases lay between the germline ends. The length of the CDR3 is 15 residues. Germline V gene sequence: CDR1 SGHVS, CDR2 FNYEAQ. The CDR3 loop is CASSFRGGAEIEQYF. CDR3 bases: TGTGCCAGCAGCTTCAGGGGTGGCGCTGAAATAGAGCAGTACTTC.

A single count supports this clone. The V and J genes are TRBV6-6 and TRBJ1-6, with 7 bases identical to TRBD1. The trim removed 6 bases at V and 7 bases at J, leaving 6 bases unmatched. CDR3 length: 14 residues. Germline CDR1 MNHNY, CDR2 SVGAGI (reference sequence). The CDR3 DNA reads as TGTGCCAGCAGGGACCAGGGGGGAAATTCACCCCTCCACTTT. Translated: CASRDQGGNSPLHF.

The chain carries TRBV9 and TRBJ2-1; the match to TRBD2 covers 13 bases. The CDR3 length is 15 residues. Germline V gene sequence: CDR1 SGDLS, CDR2 YYNGEE. Germline trimming cut 4 bases from V and 6 bases from J; bases unmatched to any gene: 4. CDR3 in DNA: TGTGCCAGCAGCCCTACTAGCGGGGGGGGCAATGAGCAGTTCTTC. Protein: CASSPTSGGGNEQFF.

This chain uses TRBV4-3 with TRBJ2-5, with TRBD2 as a possible D gene (6 bases). Germline CDR1 LGHNA, CDR2 YSLEER. The ends were cut back, 5 bases at V and 9 bases at J, with 22 bases in the middle. This CDR3 is 15 amino acids long. The CDR3 bases are TGCGCCAGCAGCACCCTACAGGCGATCGGGGAGGCCCAGTACTTC. The encoded protein is CASSTLQAIGEAQYF.

This sequence joins TRBV29-1 and TRBJ1-1; D unresolved. The V end lost 7 bases, the J end lost 6 bases, and 24 bases lay between the germline ends. Germline lookup yields CDR1 SQVTM and CDR2 ANQGSEA. The CDR3 extends over 15 amino acids. Here the CDR3 reads CSALPSRSGFPEAFF. In DNA, the CDR3 is TGCAGCGCCCTACCGTCCCGGTCAGGTTTTCCTGAAGCTTTCTTT.

This clone has a count of ten or more. Other DNA sequences in this sample translate to the same CDR3. This sequence joins TRBV24-1 and TRBJ2-5; D is perhaps TRBD2 (6 bases). The CDR3 has 14 residues. The germline V and J ends were trimmed by 2 bases and 2 bases, with 8 bases remaining between them. Germline V gene lookup returns CDR1 KGHDR and CDR2 SFDVKD. CDR3 coding DNA: TGTGCCACCAGTGATTGGGGGGTTCAAGAGACCCAGTACTTC. Encoded protein: CATSDWGVQETQYF.

This clone was counted once. The chain employs TRBV12-5 and TRBJ1-5; TRBD1 agrees at 10 bases. J was trimmed by 6 bases and V by 6 bases; bases with no gene match: 5. Germline V gives CDR1 LGHNT, CDR2 FRNRAP. The CDR3 loop spans 14 amino acids. The CDR3 DNA follows: TGTGCTAGTGGCCTGACAGGGGGCGGTCAGCCCCAGCATTTT. Translation: CASGLTGGGQPQHF. Drawing the rest from reference TRBV12-5 and TRBJ1-5, the complete variable domain is DARVTQTPRHKVTEMGQEVTMRCQPILGHNTVFWYRQTMMQGLELLAYFRNRAPLDDSGMPKDRFSAEMPDATLATLKIQPSEPRDSAVYFCASGLTGGGQPQHFGDGTRLSIL.

The chain joins TRBV30 to TRBJ1-6; D is undetermined. The germline gives CDR1 GTSNPN, CDR2 SVGIG (reference sequence). CDR3 length: 11 amino acids. Trimming cost V 3 bases and J 8 bases, with 5 bases left between them. Here the CDR3 reads CAWSIDSPLHF. In DNA, the CDR3 is TGTGCCTGGAGCATTGATTCACCCCTCCACTTT.

The chain uses TRBV10-3 and TRBJ1-3, with 7 bases identical to TRBD1. Per the germline V gene, CDR1 is ENHRY and CDR2 is SYGVKD. Losses at the gene ends were 8 bases for V and 1 base for J; bases not matched to a gene: 5. The CDR3 contains 14 residues. The chain's CDR3 is CAIRETGSGNTIYF. The CDR3 region has the DNA TGTGCCATCCGGGAGACAGGGTCTGGAAACACCATATATTTT.

This clone was counted once. This chain connects TRBV24-1 to TRBJ1-2; D is undetermined. Trimming pared 6 bases from V and 2 bases from J, leaving 21 bases between. The CDR3 extends over 17 amino acids. CDR1 is KGHDR and CDR2 is SFDVKD in the germline V gene. CDR3 in DNA: TGTGCCACCAGTCATCGCACGCGCGGCGAGAGAAACTATGGCTACACCTTC. Translating it yields CATSHRTRGERNYGYTF.

Within the sample, this clone is medium-sized. The same CDR3 also results from other DNA sequences found in this sample. V is TRBV5-1 and J is TRBJ1-2, with TRBD1 matching 8 bases. CDR3 length: 15 amino acids. Per germline, CDR1 SGHRS and CDR2 YFSETQ. V lost 0 bases and J lost 4; bases outside the gene matches: 5. The CDR3: CASSLEAGGVYGYTF. CDR3 in DNA: TGCGCCAGCAGCTTGGAGGCAGGGGGCGTCTATGGCTACACCTTC.

The chain couples TRBV2 to TRBJ1-2, with 9 bases matching TRBD1. With 6 bases clipped from V and 7 bases from J, the junction kept 9 bases outside the gene matches. The length of the CDR3 is 14 residues. Germline V gene lookup returns CDR1 SNHLY and CDR2 FYNNEI. The CDR3 is CASRMTGGPGGYTF. In DNA, the CDR3 is TGTGCCAGCAGGATGACAGGGGGTCCGGGTGGCTACACCTTC.

The chain recombines TRBV29-1 with TRBJ1-1; D not resolved. The germline V gene encodes CDR1 SQVTM and CDR2 ANQGSEA. This CDR3 is 12 amino acids long. Trimming took off 6 bases at V and 1 base at J, with 9 bases between the two ends. The DNA of the CDR3 is TGCAGCGTGCGGGCAGGGAACACTGAAGCTTTCTTT. Amino acids: CSVRAGNTEAFF.